Shown below are 15 T cell receptor beta chains from a single sample sequenced in a study of cytomegalovirus exposure and HLA in healthy donors. This PCR relied on a set of 60 Vbeta primers and 13 Jbeta primers. Method: immunoSEQ multiplex PCR; TCRdb's copy keeps in-frame clones and lacks some. The repertoire holds 140,000 to 150,000 clones, with 75% to 80% as singletons. Sequencing was carried out using PBMCs. Receptors originate from a young woman in good health and CMV-seropositive.

The chain carries TRBV7-6 and TRBJ2-1, with 8 bases identical to TRBD2. This CDR3 has 15 residues. V trimming: 5 bases; J trimming: 4 bases; junction bases outside the gene matches: 7. CDR1 and CDR2 (germline): SGHVS, FNYEAQ. Written as DNA, the CDR3 is TGTGCCAGCAGCCCTCTCCGGGGGGGATACAATGAGCAGTTCTTC. Protein product: CASSPLRGGYNEQFF.

The CDR3 DNA follows: TGTGCCAGCAGTTATCGCAGGGGGCTCGTCAATGAGCAGTTCTTC. This sequence encodes CASSYRRGLVNEQFF. V usage is TRBV6-5 and J usage is TRBJ2-1; 8 nucleotides line up with TRBD1. V trimming: 3 bases; J trimming: 6 bases; junction bases outside the gene matches: 7. Per germline, CDR1 MNHEY and CDR2 SVGAGI. The CDR3 spans 15 residues.

The chain has TRBV10-3 and TRBJ1-5; D is perhaps TRBD1 (6 bases). Trimming pared 0 bases from V and 3 bases from J, leaving 15 bases between. This CDR3 spans 17 amino acids. The germline gives CDR1 ENHRY, CDR2 SYGVKD. The CDR3 here is CAISESGLGANNQPQHF. The CDR3 DNA is TGTGCCATCAGTGAGTCGGGTTTGGGGGCAAACAATCAGCCCCAGCATTTT.

The rearrangement links TRBV6-1 to TRBJ2-2; TRBD2 agrees at 9 bases. Germline trimming cut 4 bases from V and 4 bases from J; bases unmatched to any gene: 7. The germline CDR1 and CDR2 sequences are MNHNS and SASEGT. This CDR3 has 16 residues. The CDR3 DNA follows: TGTGCCAGCAGTGCGGCTAGCGGGGTTGGCACCGGGGAGCTGTTTTTT. Its protein is CASSAASGVGTGELFF.

The chain links TRBV15 to TRBJ2-1, with D perhaps TRBD2 (6 bases). The CDR3 covers 14 residues. From germline, CDR1 is LNHNV and CDR2 YYDKDF (reference sequence). V lost 1 base, J lost 8 bases, and 12 bases lay in between. The CDR3 loop is CATSRGLGSHEQFF. CDR3 sequence (DNA): TGTGCCACCAGCAGAGGTCTCGGGAGCCATGAGCAGTTCTTC. Full variable domain (rest looked up from reference TRBV15 and TRBJ2-1): DAMVIQNPRYQVTQFGKPVTLSCSQTLNHNVMYWYQQKSSQAPKLLFHYYDKDFNNEADTPDNFQSRRPNTSFCFLDIRSPGLGDTAMYLCATSRGLGSHEQFFGPGTRLTVL.

DNA for the CDR3: TGTGCCAGCAGTGAATTCCGGGTGGAGGAGACCCAGTACTTC. Translating gives CASSEFRVEETQYF. This chain joins TRBV25-1 and TRBJ2-5, with D unresolved. Germline V lookup: CDR1 MGHDK, CDR2 SYGVNS. Between the trimmed V and J ends, which lost 1 base and 5 bases, there was a span of 11 bases. This CDR3 spans 14 amino acids.

This clone was counted a few times. The chain recombines TRBV6-1 with TRBJ1-2; TRBD1 aligns across 8 bases. Trimming at V came to 6 bases and at J to 3 bases, leaving 6 bases not matched to a gene. Germline-derived CDR1 and CDR2 are MNHNS and SASEGT. The CDR3 runs to 14 residues. The CDR3, as DNA: TGTGCCAGCAGATCGGACAGGGTGGACTATGGCTACACCTTC. This sequence encodes CASRSDRVDYGYTF.

The chain carries TRBV5-1 and TRBJ2-5; TRBD2 matches 8 bases. CDR1 SGHRS and CDR2 YFSETQ come from the germline V gene. The junction had 11 bases not matched to a gene; V was cut back by 3 bases and J by 1 base. The CDR3 runs to 17 residues. CDR3: CASSSNTGGGFQETQYF. The CDR3 nucleotides are TGCGCCAGCAGCTCAAACACGGGAGGGGGGTTCCAAGAGACCCAGTACTTC.

Notes on this clone: At the DNA level, this CDR3 is encoded by other sequences in the same sample as well. The chain uses TRBV6-1 and TRBJ1-5; 9 positions match TRBD1. Germline CDR1 is MNHNS and CDR2 is SASEGT. V shed 6 bases and J 4 bases; nucleotides not matched to a gene: 1. The CDR3 loop spans 13 amino acids. CDR3 DNA: TGTGCCAGCAGGGGACAGGGTAATCAGCCCCAGCATTTT. It yields the protein CASRGQGNQPQHF.

The chain carries TRBV5-4 and TRBJ1-1; D possibly corresponds to TRBD1 (6 bases). V lost 7 bases to trimming and J lost 4 bases, with 11 bases between them. Germline lookup yields CDR1 SGHNT and CDR2 YYREEE (reference sequence). This CDR3 region has 12 residues. The CDR3 is CASGTRGTEAFF. The CDR3 region has the DNA TGTGCCAGCGGGACCAGGGGCACTGAAGCTTTCTTT.

The chain couples TRBV4-3 to TRBJ2-3; TRBD2 is a possible D gene (7 bases). Trimming stripped 4 bases from V and 8 bases from J, with 19 bases between. The CDR3 length is 15 residues. In germline, CDR1 is LGHNA, CDR2 YSLEER. CDR3 DNA sequence: TGCGCCAGCAGCCCCGACTCGAGGGGAGGGGGTACGCAGTATTTT. This gives the protein CASSPDSRGGGTQYF.

The rearrangement links TRBV5-5 to TRBJ2-2, with D perhaps TRBD1 (5 bases). Germline V CDR1 and CDR2: SGHKS, YYEKEE (reference sequence). V was cut by 7 bases and J by 3 bases, with 16 bases left in between. This CDR3 has 15 amino acids. CDR3 residues: CASSGHREYTGELFF. CDR3 in DNA: TGTGCCAGCTCAGGGCACAGAGAATACACCGGGGAGCTGTTTTTT.

This clone was found once. This chain links TRBV9 with TRBJ2-3, with 9 bases matching TRBD1. The V gene end was trimmed by 3 bases and the J gene end by 2 bases; junction bases not matched to a gene: 4. The CDR3 is made up of 15 amino acids. Germline-derived CDR1 and CDR2 are SGDLS and YYNGEE. Here the CDR3 DNA reads TGTGCCAGCAGCGACCGGACAGGGGCCACAGATACGCAGTATTTT. Translation gives CASSDRTGATDTQYF.

This chain joins TRBV2 and TRBJ2-1, with 11 bases aligning to TRBD2. Trimming cost V 5 bases and J 6 bases; bases outside gene matches: 6. The CDR3 covers 15 residues. CDR1 and CDR2 from the germline V gene are SNHLY and FYNNEI. The CDR3 nucleotides read TGTGCCAGCAGTAATCTAGCGGGGGGAGGCAATGAGCAGTTCTTC. Protein product: CASSNLAGGGNEQFF.

This clone was counted a single time. V usage is TRBV5-6 and J usage is TRBJ2-1, with D perhaps matching TRBD1 (6 bases). Germline CDR1 SGHDT, CDR2 YYEEEE. V lost 1 base, J lost 2 bases, and 10 bases lay in between. The CDR3 is made up of 15 amino acids. The CDR3 loop is CASSLRGLAYNEQFF. The DNA of the CDR3 is TGTGCCAGCAGCTTGAGGGGGTTAGCCTACAATGAGCAGTTCTTC.